The 26 T cell receptor beta chains below were found in one sample sequenced in a study of blood T cell repertoires in COVID-19. Measured with immunoSEQ multiplex PCR; TCRdb has only the in-frame clones, and not every one. This sample has more than 350,000 clones, with roughly 88% found just once. Material: PBMCs or T cells enriched from blood (not recorded which). The origin of the receptors is a young woman who had been exposed to COVID-19.

The chain uses TRBV18 and TRBJ2-7; D not certain. Germline assignment: CDR1 KGHSH and CDR2 LQKENI. V was shortened by 3 bases and J by 0 bases, with 12 bases between the two germline ends. The CDR3 is 15 residues long. The CDR3 coding sequence is TGTGCCAGCTCACCTTTGGGCTACAGCTCCTACGAGCAGTACTTC. It encodes CASSPLGYSSYEQYF.

The rearrangement joins TRBV10-2 to TRBJ2-3; 12 nucleotides match TRBD2. The junction had 6 bases not matched to a gene; V was cut back by 11 bases and J by 3 bases. The CDR3 has 14 amino acids. Germline V gene sequence: CDR1 WSHSY, CDR2 SAAADI. CDR3 coding DNA: TGCGCCGCGTCGACTAGCGGGGGAACAGATACGCAGTATTTT. Translated, it gives CAASTSGGTDTQYF.

Here the CDR3 DNA reads TGTGCCAGCAGCCCGGACAGGGGGAATGAAAAACTGTTTTTT. This translates into CASSPDRGNEKLFF. This rearrangement joins TRBV6-5 to TRBJ1-4; 10 bases match TRBD1. The CDR3 spans 14 residues. Losses at the gene ends were 6 bases for V and 5 bases for J; bases not matched to a gene: 3. CDR1 and CDR2 (germline): MNHEY, SVGAGI.

As for this clone: Since no conserved phenylalanine or tryptophan closes the CDR3, a read error is the likely cause. For the CDR3, the DNA is TGTGCCAGCAGCGGCCTCGACGGTGACACTGAAGCTTTCTCT. Residues: CASSGLDGDTEAFS. The V gene is TRBV5-8, the J gene TRBJ1-1; D is ambiguous. This CDR3 has 14 amino acids. The V gene lost 4 bases and the J gene lost 3 bases, with 13 bases spanning the gap. Germline-derived CDR1 and CDR2 are SGHTS and YDEGEE.

This sequence joins TRBV5-6 and TRBJ2-4, with TRBD1 matching 7 bases. Germline V gene data show CDR1 as SGHDT and CDR2 as YYEEEE. The CDR3 runs 15 residues. The trim removed 4 bases at V and 0 bases at J, leaving 4 bases unmatched. CDR3 coding DNA: TGTGCCAGCAGCCTGACAGGGTTAGCCAAAAACATTCAGTACTTC. This encodes CASSLTGLAKNIQYF.

This chain connects TRBV19 to TRBJ2-1; 8 nucleotides match TRBD1. This CDR3 is 15 amino acids long. The V gene end was trimmed by 7 bases and the J gene end by 6 bases; junction bases not matched to a gene: 11. Germline CDR1 and CDR2: LNHDA and SQIVND (reference sequence). The CDR3 sequence: CASTRDRSLGNEQFF. The CDR3 coding sequence is TGTGCCAGTACCAGGGACAGGTCTTTGGGCAATGAGCAGTTCTTC.

The rearrangement joins TRBV6-7 to TRBJ1-1; the match to TRBD1 covers 9 bases. TRBV6-7 has ORF status, its function being uncertain. The CDR3 totals 17 residues. V was clipped by 2 bases and J by 5 bases; unmatched bases: 12. The CDR3 loop reads CASSYALNRGRGTEAFF. The CDR3 nucleotides read TGTGCCAGCAGTTACGCCCTAAACAGGGGGCGAGGAACTGAAGCTTTCTTT.

This clone was detected once. V is TRBV28 and J is TRBJ2-4; D remains ambiguous. The CDR3 spans 12 residues. The germline V gene encodes CDR1 MDHEN and CDR2 SYDVKM. V lost 6 bases and J lost 7, with 10 bases in between. CDR3 region: CASSVRGNIQYF. Written as DNA, the CDR3 is TGTGCCAGCAGCGTCAGAGGCAACATTCAGTACTTC.

This clone was observed a few times. This sequence joins TRBV21-1 and TRBJ2-1; the DNA was not compared with TRBD2, the D call given in the table. TRBV21-1 is assigned pseudogene status. The length of the CDR3 is 16 residues. The CDR3 DNA sequence: TGTGCCAGCCGTGGACTAGCGGGGGGGATATACAATGAGCAGTTCTTC. It is translated as CASRGLAGGIYNEQFF.

This chain connects TRBV12-5 to TRBJ2-7, with D unresolved. Germline V gene sequence: CDR1 LGHNT, CDR2 FRNRAP. The CDR3 runs to 13 residues. Trimming cost V 1 base and J 2 bases, with 6 bases left between them. CDR3 DNA: TGTGCTAGTGGTTTGGGAGGAGCCTACGAGCAGTACTTC. Its protein is CASGLGGAYEQYF.

This sequence joins TRBV6-4 and TRBJ2-1, with D perhaps TRBD2 (7 bases). The CDR3 extends over 16 amino acids. Germline V CDR1 and CDR2: MRHNA, SNTAGT. The V and J ends lost 2 bases and 7 bases respectively, with 18 bases between them. CDR3 nucleotide sequence: TGTGCCAGCAGTGACCTGGGAGGGGGGCCTGGGAATGAGCAGTTCTTC. Translating it yields CASSDLGGGPGNEQFF.

V gene TRBV5-1 combines with J gene TRBJ2-2, with a tentative D call TRBD1 (6 bases). The CDR3 length is 15 residues. The ends were cut back, 1 base at V and 4 bases at J, with 11 bases in the middle. The V gene's germline CDR1 is SGHRS and CDR2 YFSETQ. CDR3 DNA: TGCGCCAGCAGCTTGTACCAGGGGCGCACCGGGGAGCTGTTTTTT. It encodes CASSLYQGRTGELFF.

The table lists this clone with a count of one. The chain couples TRBV18 to TRBJ1-5; 10 nucleotides match TRBD1. Trimming at V came to 1 base and at J to 6 bases, leaving 6 bases not matched to a gene. Germline CDR1 KGHSH, CDR2 LQKENI. This CDR3 contains 16 residues. CDR3 in amino acids: CASSPQVGQGVQPQHF. The DNA of the CDR3 is TGTGCCAGCTCACCACAAGTCGGACAGGGGGTTCAGCCCCAGCATTTT.

This clone was seen a few times. The gene calls are TRBV7-2 and TRBJ2-3; D might be TRBD2 (5 bases). Looked up from germline, CDR1 is SGHTA and CDR2 is FQGNSA. The CDR3 is 17 amino acids. Trimming left V 4 bases short and J 2 bases short, with 19 bases between. The CDR3 DNA follows: TGTGCCAGCAGCTCCTTAGTAGAGGACTGGTACACAGATACGCAGTATTTT. Translating gives CASSSLVEDWYTDTQYF.

In DNA, the CDR3 is TGTGCCAGCAGTTCCCCGGGACTAGCGGGGGCCCTCACAGATACGCAGTATTTT. The encoded protein is CASSSPGLAGALTDTQYF. V and J are TRBV28 and TRBJ2-3; 14 bases are shared with TRBD2. This CDR3 has 18 residues. Germline CDR1 reads MDHEN; CDR2 reads SYDVKM. Germline trimming cut 4 bases from V and 2 bases from J; bases unmatched to any gene: 8.

This chain joins TRBV3-1 (or the pseudogene TRBV3-2) and TRBJ2-1; 9 nucleotides line up with TRBD2. The CDR3 sequence is 15 residues long. The V segment lost 5 bases and the J segment 1 base; nucleotides outside the gene matches: 3. Looked up from germline, CDR1 is LGHDT and CDR2 is YNNKEL (reference sequence). The CDR3 reads CASSITSGSYNEQFF. For the CDR3, the DNA is TGTGCCAGCAGCATTACTAGCGGGTCCTACAATGAGCAGTTCTTC.

This chain uses TRBV27 with TRBJ2-2, with 9 bases matching TRBD1. The CDR3 length is 18 residues. The V gene end was trimmed by 8 bases and the J gene end by 4 bases; junction bases not matched to a gene: 17. Germline V gene data show CDR1 as MNHEY and CDR2 as SMNVEV (reference sequence). CDR3 in DNA: TGTGCCAGCGCCTCATGGACAGGGGTCGACGGGAGCACCGGGGAGCTGTTTTTT. Its protein product is CASASWTGVDGSTGELFF.

V usage is TRBV2 and J usage is TRBJ2-3; 8 bases fit TRBD1. Losses at the gene ends were 5 bases for V and 0 bases for J; bases not matched to a gene: 7. Germline lookup yields CDR1 SNHLY and CDR2 FYNNEI. The CDR3 length is 16 residues. The CDR3 protein is CASSLGTGPSTDTQYF. Here the CDR3 DNA reads TGTGCCAGCAGTCTAGGGACAGGACCTAGCACAGATACGCAGTATTTT.

J is TRBJ1-1 and V is TRBV14; D is perhaps TRBD1 (6 bases). This CDR3 comprises 15 residues. V lost 1 base to trimming and J lost 11 bases, with 20 bases between them. Germline CDR1 reads SGHDN; CDR2 reads FVKESK. The CDR3 region has the DNA TGTGCCAGCAGCCAAGGACAGGTGAAGAGTACGAGGGCTTTCTTT. Protein: CASSQGQVKSTRAFF.

The rearrangement links TRBV6-4 to TRBJ1-1; D unclear. The CDR3 length is 13 residues. The germline gives CDR1 MRHNA, CDR2 SNTAGT. Between the trimmed V and J ends, which lost 2 bases and 1 base, there was a span of 5 bases. The CDR3 sequence: CASSDEGNTEAFF. CDR3 in DNA: TGTGCCAGCAGTGACGAGGGGAACACTGAAGCTTTCTTT.

The chain recombines TRBV28 with TRBJ1-1; the D is unclear. V was clipped by 6 bases and J by 5 bases, with 16 bases between them. The CDR3 loop spans 14 amino acids. Germline V gene data show CDR1 as MDHEN and CDR2 as SYDVKM. Written as DNA, the CDR3 is TGTGCCAGCAGCACTCCTGAGCCGGGTACTGAAGCTTTCTTT. Protein sequence: CASSTPEPGTEAFF.

The chain is built from TRBV19 and TRBJ2-7, with 9 bases aligning to TRBD1. This CDR3 contains 16 residues. V lost 10 bases to trimming and J lost 4 bases; unmatched junction nucleotides: 17. Per germline, CDR1 LNHDA and CDR2 SQIVND (reference sequence). CDR3 in DNA: TGTGCCACCCCCTGGATACCGGGACAGGGCGATTACGAGCAGTACTTC. Translation: CATPWIPGQGDYEQYF.

The chain has TRBV4-3 and TRBJ2-3, with 7 nucleotides matching TRBD2. V lost 0 bases and J lost 5; bases outside the gene matches: 8. The CDR3 consists of 16 residues. Germline-derived CDR1 and CDR2 are LGHNA and YSLEER. As DNA, the CDR3 is TGCGCCAGCAGCCAAGAGGTGGCGGGGGTAGGAGATACGCAGTATTTT. It codes for CASSQEVAGVGDTQYF.

This chain connects TRBV5-4 to TRBJ2-7, with 10 bases identical to TRBD2. The CDR3 has 17 residues. The ends lost 1 base at V and 1 base at J; junction bases unmatched: 8. The germline CDR1 and CDR2 sequences are SGHNT and YYREEE (reference sequence). CDR3 loop: CASSLLALAGESYEQYF. The CDR3 region has the DNA TGTGCCAGCAGCTTGCTAGCCCTAGCGGGGGAATCCTACGAGCAGTACTTC.

As DNA, the CDR3 is TGTGCCAGCAGCCTCCTAAGCGGGGGTGGCACCGGGGAGCTGTTTTTT. Its protein product is CASSLLSGGGTGELFF. The chain joins TRBV3-1 (or the pseudogene TRBV3-2) to TRBJ2-2; 8 positions agree with TRBD2. Looked up from germline, CDR1 is LGHDT and CDR2 is YNNKEL (reference sequence). The V gene end was trimmed by 4 bases and the J gene end by 4 bases; junction bases not matched to a gene: 8. This CDR3 has 16 residues.

This clone has more than one count but fewer than ten. The J gene is TRBJ1-2, the V gene TRBV3-1 (or the pseudogene TRBV3-2), with TRBD1 matching 12 bases. The germline gives CDR1 LGHDT, CDR2 YNNKEL (reference sequence). V lost 0 bases to trimming and J lost 8 bases; unmatched junction nucleotides: 4. The CDR3 contains 15 residues. This chain's CDR3 is CASSQDPGTGGGYTF. The CDR3 nucleotides are TGTGCCAGCAGCCAAGACCCCGGGACAGGGGGCGGCTACACCTTC.